This T cell receptor beta chain was obtained from a study of OX40 agonist ivuxolimab in advanced cancers. At the level of the study: A male proportion of more than 75% was recorded, with mean age approximately 64 years and range about 23 to 90.

Germline V CDR1 and CDR2: SGHRS, YFSETQ. V gave up 5 bases and J gave up 1 base, with 10 bases separating them. This CDR3 has 13 amino acids. Clones were read by immunoSEQ multiplex PCR, and TCRdb kept only the in-frame ones, dropping some. The sample has just under 65,000 clones, around 81% seen once; the top ten hold 0.9% to 1.1%. This clone showed up just a few times. Baseline, cycle 4 day 1, and cycle 7 day 1 were the blood sampling points. The TCR originated in an adult with an advanced solid tumor such as melanoma, head and neck, liver or kidney cancer. Sample: CD4+ or CD8+ T cells sorted from blood, taken in a trial of the OX40 agonist ivuxolimab. The rearrangement links TRBV5-1 to TRBJ2-7; possibly TRBD2 for D (5 bases). CDR3 nucleotide sequence: TGCGCCAGCAGGGTTCGGGATTCCTACGAGCAGTACTTC. This translates into CASRVRDSYEQYF.